The rows below give T cell receptor beta chains drawn from one sample of a study of T cell repertoires in cytomegalovirus infection. TCRdb passed the reads through MiXCR, listing each CDR3 protein once. The table lists hundreds of thousands of distinct CDR3 sequences, 30% to 35% of them singletons. No antigen has been identified for these receptors. The sequencing used cultured PBMCs, collected from culture after CMV antigen stimulation. All receptors derive from a human donor in good health (CMV status not recorded). Some clones in this sample may be carry-over from other donors' samples. CDR3s include the opening cysteine and the closing phenylalanine or tryptophan. D genes are given only for firm matches. Size is stated for part of the rows, as once, few or many counts, or as a class when the clone is expanded.

v_gene	j_gene	d_gene	abundance	CDR3nt	CDR3aa
TRBV27	TRBJ2-1	.	.	TGTGCCAGCAGTTTCGAGTCCTCGGGATCCTACAATGAGCAGTTCTTC	CASSFESSGSYNEQFF
TRBV15	TRBJ1-2	.	.	TGTGCCACCAGCAGAGCCCTGGGCACAGGCTTAAACTATGGCTACACCTTC	CATSRALGTGLNYGYTF
TRBV15	TRBJ2-7	.	.	TGTGCCACCAGCAGACTGGAAGAGGGGCAGTACTTC	CATSRLEEGQYF
TRBV6-2/TRBV6-3	TRBJ1-1	.	.	TGTGCCAGCAGTCGGGGACGGGAGAACACTGAAGCTTTCTTT	CASSRGRENTEAFF
TRBV20-1	TRBJ1-5	TRBD1	.	TGCAGTGCTAACCGGGACAGGGATCAGCCCCAGCATTTT	CSANRDRDQPQHF
TRBV29-1	TRBJ2-5	TRBD1	.	TGCAGCGCTAATCCGACAGGGGAGTTTGGGACCCAGTACTTC	CSANPTGEFGTQYF
TRBV28	TRBJ1-2	.	.	TGTGCCAGCTGGCGGGGGGCTCGATATGGCTACACCTTC	CASWRGARYGYTF
TRBV6-1	TRBJ2-5	.	.	TGTGCCAGCAGTGAAGCTCCACCGAAGACCCAGTACTTC	CASSEAPPKTQYF
TRBV7-9	TRBJ1-3	.	few	TGTGCCAGCAGCTCCCCGGGTCTCTCTGGAAACACCATATATTTT	CASSSPGLSGNTIYF
TRBV20-1	TRBJ2-5	.	few	TGCAGTGCAAGGGGCAGCCAAGAGACCCAGTACTTC	CSARGSQETQYF
TRBV11-2	TRBJ1-1	.	few	TGTGCCAGCGGGTGGTTCGCAGGGTTGAACACTGAAGCTTTCTTT	CASGWFAGLNTEAFF
TRBV19	TRBJ2-1	.	.	TGTGCCAGTAGGGCCCGTTACGAGCAGTTCTTC	CASRARYEQFF
TRBV24-1	TRBJ1-3	.	.	TGTGCCACCAGTGATCCTACAGGCTCTGGAAACACCATATATTTT	CATSDPTGSGNTIYF
TRBV7-8	TRBJ2-7	.	few	TGTGCCAGCAGCTTAGGGTCCTCCCCCTACTACGAGCAGTACTTC	CASSLGSSPYYEQYF
TRBV28	TRBJ2-3	TRBD2	few	TGTGCCAGCAGTTTAGAGCGGGGGGGTACAGATACGCAGTATTTT	CASSLERGGTDTQYF
TRBV7-2	TRBJ2-3	.	many	TGTGCAACAGGGAGCACAGATACGCAGTATTTT	CATGSTDTQYF
TRBV5-1	TRBJ2-4	.	.	TGCGCCAGCAGCTTGCCCGGACATGGGGGGCTGGGAAAGGCCAAAAACATTCAGTACTTC	CASSLPGHGGLGKAKNIQYF
TRBV6-5	TRBJ1-3	.	.	TGTGCCAGCAGCATCACAGGGAGCGGAAACACCATATATTTT	CASSITGSGNTIYF
TRBV14	TRBJ2-7	.	.	TGTGCCAGCAGCCACCGGACAGTTTACGAGCAGTACTTC	CASSHRTVYEQYF
TRBV7-2	TRBJ2-7	.	many	TGTGCCAGCAGCTTATTAGCCGGACCGCGCCCCTACGAGCAGTACTTC	CASSLLAGPRPYEQYF
TRBV6-2/TRBV6-3	TRBJ2-3	TRBD2	few	TGTGCCAGCAGCAACCTCGGGGGGGCAGTTCTCTTGGCAGATACGCAGTATTTT	CASSNLGGAVLLADTQYF
TRBV6-2/TRBV6-3	TRBJ1-5	TRBD1	few	TGTGCCAGCAGCAACAGGGGGAGCAATCAGCCCCAGCATTTT	CASSNRGSNQPQHF
TRBV6-5	TRBJ2-1	TRBD1	few	TGTGCCAGCAGTTTCTTAGACAGGGCGGCCTACAATGAGCAGTTCTTC	CASSFLDRAAYNEQFF
TRBV10-2	TRBJ2-2	TRBD1	.	TGCGCCAGCACGTTGCAGGGGGAATCCGGGGAGCTGTTTTTT	CASTLQGESGELFF
TRBV12-3/TRBV12-4	TRBJ2-5	TRBD2	few	TGTGCCAGCAGTTTCGGGGAGGGGTCCCAAGAGACCCAGTACTTC	CASSFGEGSQETQYF
TRBV12-3/TRBV12-4	TRBJ2-5	.	few	TGTGCCAGCAGTTTACGACAGAACCAAGAGACCCAGTACTTC	CASSLRQNQETQYF
TRBV20-1	TRBJ1-3	.	.	TGCAGTGCAGTAATAGATCCGCAACCCAACTCTGGAAACACCATATATTTT	CSAVIDPQPNSGNTIYF